This TCR beta chain was sequenced in a study of T cells in Graves' hyperthyroidism and ophthalmopathy. Study-wide context: Sampling of peripheral blood happened at initial diagnosis, prior to any treatment.

Template material for amplifying TCR beta CDR3 regions consisted of RNA transcripts. A set of HTBI primers served as the primers for a first-round RT-PCR of the TCR CDR3. TCRdb ran MiXCR on the multiplex PCR reads and lists one entry per CDR3 protein. The sample holds 540,000 or so distinct CDR3 sequences, approximately 15% seen once. Study conclusions and caveats: Ophthalmopathy and stable hyperthyroidism were separated by a 13 V-J model.

This clonotype was observed many times. Its antigen is currently unknown. A read error may produce the germline difference seen at one junction end. Germline CDR1 reads SSHAT; CDR2 reads FNYEAQ (reference sequence). This CDR3 has 14 residues. This clonotype originated in a woman younger than 45 with Graves' hyperthyroidism. The sample taken for sequencing was blood. The chain joins TRBV7-7 to TRBJ2-1; 7 positions agree with TRBD1. The CDR3 DNA reads TGTGCTAGCAGCTTAGCGACAGGGCACAATGAGCAGTTCTTC. Translating it yields CASSLATGHNEQFF.